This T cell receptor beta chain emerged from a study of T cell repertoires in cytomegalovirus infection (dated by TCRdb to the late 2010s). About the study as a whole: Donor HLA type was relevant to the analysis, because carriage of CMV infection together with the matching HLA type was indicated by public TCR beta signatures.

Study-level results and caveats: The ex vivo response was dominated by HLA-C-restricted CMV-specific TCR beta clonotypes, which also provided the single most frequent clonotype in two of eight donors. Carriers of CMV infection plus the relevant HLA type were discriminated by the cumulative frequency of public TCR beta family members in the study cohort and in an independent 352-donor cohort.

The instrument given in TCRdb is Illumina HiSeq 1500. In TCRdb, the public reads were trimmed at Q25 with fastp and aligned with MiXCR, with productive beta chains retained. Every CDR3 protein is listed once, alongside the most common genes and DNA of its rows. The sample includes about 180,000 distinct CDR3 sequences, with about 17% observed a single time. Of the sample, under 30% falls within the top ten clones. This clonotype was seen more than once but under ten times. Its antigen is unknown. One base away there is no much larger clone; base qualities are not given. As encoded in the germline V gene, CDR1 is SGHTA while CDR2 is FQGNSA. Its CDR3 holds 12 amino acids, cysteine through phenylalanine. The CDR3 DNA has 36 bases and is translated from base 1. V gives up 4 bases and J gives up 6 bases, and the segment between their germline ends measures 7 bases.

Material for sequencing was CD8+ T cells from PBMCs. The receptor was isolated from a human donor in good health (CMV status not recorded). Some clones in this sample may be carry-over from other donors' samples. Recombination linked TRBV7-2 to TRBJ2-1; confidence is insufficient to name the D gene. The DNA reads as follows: TGTGCCAGCAGCTCGGCTCTCAATGAGCAGTTCTTC. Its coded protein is CASSSALNEQFF.